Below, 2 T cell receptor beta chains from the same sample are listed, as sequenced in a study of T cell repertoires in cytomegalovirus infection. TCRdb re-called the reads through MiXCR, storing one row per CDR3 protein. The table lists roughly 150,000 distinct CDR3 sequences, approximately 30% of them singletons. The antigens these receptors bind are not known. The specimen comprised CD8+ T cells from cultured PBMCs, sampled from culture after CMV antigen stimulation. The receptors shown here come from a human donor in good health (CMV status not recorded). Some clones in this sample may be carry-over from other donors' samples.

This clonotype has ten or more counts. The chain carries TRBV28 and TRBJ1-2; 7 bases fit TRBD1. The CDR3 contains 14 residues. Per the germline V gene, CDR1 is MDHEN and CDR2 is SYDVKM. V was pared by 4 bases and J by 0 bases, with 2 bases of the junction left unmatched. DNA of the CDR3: TGTGCCAGCAGTTCCGGGACAGCTAACTATGGCTACACCTTC. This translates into CASSSGTANYGYTF.

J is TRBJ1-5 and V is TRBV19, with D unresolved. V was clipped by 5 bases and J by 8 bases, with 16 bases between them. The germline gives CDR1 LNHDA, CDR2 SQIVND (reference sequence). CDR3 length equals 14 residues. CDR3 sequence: CASSSPGGREPQHF. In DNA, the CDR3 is TGTGCCAGTAGTTCACCGGGAGGGAGGGAGCCCCAGCATTTT.